Detailed here is one T cell receptor (beta chain). Antigen: not known. 13 Jbeta primers and 60 Vbeta primers were used for the PCR. TCRdb's copy holds only in-frame clones and misses some; the assay was immunoSEQ multiplex PCR. Among some 160,000 clones listed, around three quarters were seen once. This specimen belongs to a study of cytomegalovirus exposure and HLA in healthy donors. Overall study findings and caveats: Several top significant clusters appeared, in a later analysis, to be linked to common viral pathogens. A prior analysis recorded that most TCR beta V segments were productive about 87% or about 30% of the time.

The sequenced material came from PBMCs. This receptor was identified in a man in his forties or fifties in good health and CMV-seronegative.

CDR3 sequence reads: CASSQDSRVGTAYEQYF. In DNA, the CDR3 is TGCGCCAGCAGCCAAGATTCCCGCGTAGGGACAGCCTACGAGCAGTACTTC. The V and J genes are TRBV4-1 and TRBJ2-7; 7 nucleotides agree with TRBD1. Germline V gene sequence: CDR1 MGHRA, CDR2 YSYEKL. With 0 bases clipped from V and 2 bases from J, the junction kept 10 bases outside the gene matches. There are 17 residues in the CDR3.